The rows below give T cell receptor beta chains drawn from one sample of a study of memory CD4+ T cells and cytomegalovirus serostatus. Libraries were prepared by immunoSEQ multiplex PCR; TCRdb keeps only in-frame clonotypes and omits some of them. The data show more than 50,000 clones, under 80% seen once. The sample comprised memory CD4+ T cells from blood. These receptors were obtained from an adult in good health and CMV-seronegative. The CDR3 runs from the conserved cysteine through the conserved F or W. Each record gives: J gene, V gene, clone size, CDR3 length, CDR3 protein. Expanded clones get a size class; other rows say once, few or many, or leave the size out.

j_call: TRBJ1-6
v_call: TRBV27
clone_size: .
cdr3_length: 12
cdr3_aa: CASQTGNSPLHF

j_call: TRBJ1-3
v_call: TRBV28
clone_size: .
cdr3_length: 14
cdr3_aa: CASSPDRAGNTIYF

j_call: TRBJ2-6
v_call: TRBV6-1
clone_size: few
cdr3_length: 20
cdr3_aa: CASSEALPGGRGAGANVLTF

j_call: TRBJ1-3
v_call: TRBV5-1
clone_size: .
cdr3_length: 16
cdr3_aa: CASSLKGDLSGNTIYF

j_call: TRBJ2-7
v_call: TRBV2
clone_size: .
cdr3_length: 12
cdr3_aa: CASRWTGLEQYF

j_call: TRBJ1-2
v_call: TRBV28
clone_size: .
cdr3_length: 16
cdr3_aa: CASSEKTDREGNGYTF

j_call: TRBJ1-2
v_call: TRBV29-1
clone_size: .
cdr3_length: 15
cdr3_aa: CSVRLTGAAVNGYTF

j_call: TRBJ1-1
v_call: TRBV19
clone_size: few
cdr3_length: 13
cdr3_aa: CASRIQGGTEAFF

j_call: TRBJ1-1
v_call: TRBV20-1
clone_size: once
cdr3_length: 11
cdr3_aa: CSASGTGEAFF

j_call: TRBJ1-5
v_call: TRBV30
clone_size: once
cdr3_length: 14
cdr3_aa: CAWSVGGANQPQHF

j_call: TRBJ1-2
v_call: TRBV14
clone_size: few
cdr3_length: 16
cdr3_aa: CASSRPGGQGLYGYTF

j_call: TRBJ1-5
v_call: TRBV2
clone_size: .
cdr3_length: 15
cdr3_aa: CASSVETYSNQPQHF

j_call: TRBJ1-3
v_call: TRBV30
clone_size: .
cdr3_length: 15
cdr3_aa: CAWSVQSGWGNTIYF

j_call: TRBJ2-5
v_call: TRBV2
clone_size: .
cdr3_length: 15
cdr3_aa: CASPTDRGGRETQYF

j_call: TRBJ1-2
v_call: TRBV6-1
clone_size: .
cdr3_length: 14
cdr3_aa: CASSSRTGGYGYTF

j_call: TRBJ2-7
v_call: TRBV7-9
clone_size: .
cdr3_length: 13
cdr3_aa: CASSRQGAGEQYF

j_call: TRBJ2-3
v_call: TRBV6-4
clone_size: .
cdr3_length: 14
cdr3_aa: CASSASGRGDTQYF

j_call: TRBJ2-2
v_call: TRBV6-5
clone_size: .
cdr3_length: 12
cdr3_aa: CASSFYTGELFF

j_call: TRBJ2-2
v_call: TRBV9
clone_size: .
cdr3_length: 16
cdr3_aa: CASSVTGPSNTGELFF

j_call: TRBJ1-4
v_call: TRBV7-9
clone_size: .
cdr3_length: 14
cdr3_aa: CASQPQGPNEKLFF

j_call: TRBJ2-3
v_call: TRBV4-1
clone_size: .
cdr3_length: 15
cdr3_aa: CASSRTSGRTDTQYF

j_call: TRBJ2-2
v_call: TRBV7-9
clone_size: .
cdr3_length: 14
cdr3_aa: CASSHGTPTGELFF

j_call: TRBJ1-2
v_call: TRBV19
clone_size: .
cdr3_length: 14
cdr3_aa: CASTKEDANYGYTF

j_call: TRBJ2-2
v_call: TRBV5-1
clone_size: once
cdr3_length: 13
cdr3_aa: CASSPKTVGELFF

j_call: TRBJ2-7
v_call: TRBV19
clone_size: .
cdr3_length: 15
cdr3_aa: CASTPTGSGADEQYF

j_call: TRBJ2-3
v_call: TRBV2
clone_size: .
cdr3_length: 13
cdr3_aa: CASSDGPGDTQYF

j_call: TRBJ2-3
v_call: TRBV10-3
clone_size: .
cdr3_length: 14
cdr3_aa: CAISAPGGTDTQYF

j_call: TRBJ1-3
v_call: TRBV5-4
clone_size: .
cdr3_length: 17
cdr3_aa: CASSLGQGAFSGNTIYF

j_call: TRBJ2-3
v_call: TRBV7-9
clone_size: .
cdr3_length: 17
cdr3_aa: CASSLVHGGGTPDTQYF

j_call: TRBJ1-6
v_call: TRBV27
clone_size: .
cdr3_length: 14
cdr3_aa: CASSLTGKDSPLHF

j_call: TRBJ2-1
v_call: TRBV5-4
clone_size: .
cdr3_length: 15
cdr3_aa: CASSLVSLGGNEQFF

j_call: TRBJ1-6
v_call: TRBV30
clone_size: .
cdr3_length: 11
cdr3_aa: CAWRTGSPLHF

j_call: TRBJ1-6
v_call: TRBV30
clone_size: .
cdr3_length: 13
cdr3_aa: CAAGSSYNSPLHF

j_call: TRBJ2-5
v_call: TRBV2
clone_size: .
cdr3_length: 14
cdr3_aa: CASRKDRGQETQYF

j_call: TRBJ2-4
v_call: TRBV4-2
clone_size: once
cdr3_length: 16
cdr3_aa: CASSQERRGVGNIQYF

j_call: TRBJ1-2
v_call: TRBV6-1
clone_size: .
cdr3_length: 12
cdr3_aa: CASRGQSYGYTF

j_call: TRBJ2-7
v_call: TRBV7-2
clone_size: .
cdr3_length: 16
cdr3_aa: CASSEWLAGPSYEQYF

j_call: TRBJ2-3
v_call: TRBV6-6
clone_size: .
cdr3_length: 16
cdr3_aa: CASSYDSLSRGDTQYF

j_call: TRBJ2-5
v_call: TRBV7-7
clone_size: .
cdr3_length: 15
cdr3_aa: CASSLGRVRGETQYF

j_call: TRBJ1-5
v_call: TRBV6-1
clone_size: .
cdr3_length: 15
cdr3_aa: CASSELSGANQPQHF

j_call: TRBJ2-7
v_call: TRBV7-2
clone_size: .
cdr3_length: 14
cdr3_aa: CASSSGTRTYEQYF

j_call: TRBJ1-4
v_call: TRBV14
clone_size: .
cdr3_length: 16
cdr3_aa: CASSQERTATNEKLFF